This TCR beta chain is from a study of healthy donors' naive CD4 and CD8 T cells. Comment on this clonotype: What it recognizes is unknown.

The germline V gene has CDR1 SQVTM and CDR2 ANQGSEA. The CDR3 is 13 residues long. V lost 5 bases to trimming and J lost 6 bases, with 15 bases between them. CD4+CD8-CD45RO-CD45RA+ cells were naive CD4+; CD8+CD4-CD45RA+CD27bright cells were naive CD8+. Starting from about 470 ng of total RNA, TCR libraries were made with linear amplification. Via MiXCR, TCRdb re-called the reads, giving one row per CDR3 protein. The table records around 200,000 distinct CDR3 sequences, around 80% of them present only once. Overall study results and limits: Alpha and beta chains were sequenced in bulk without pairing.

Material for sequencing was naive CD4+ and CD8+ T cells sorted from blood, pooled from several donors. The chain uses TRBV29-1 and TRBJ2-3, with D possibly TRBD1 on 6 matching bases. The clonotype comes from a pool of human donors in good health; the sample pools cells from several healthy donors. The CDR3 reads CSVSQGFSDTQYF. The CDR3 coding sequence is TGCAGCGTTTCTCAGGGGTTCTCGGATACGCAGTATTTT.